The sample holds a few counts of the clone carrying this TCR beta chain. The antigen remains undetermined. The data belong to a study of human T cells and chemical hapten exposure. Study conclusions and caveats: Expanded TCR sets contained significantly more large CDR3 similarity clusters than controls. Patch test scores rose with PT1 expanded TCR counts, a positive correlation. With DPC sensitization, TCRs exceeding 1 in 1000 frequency showed no change.

Noted time point: patch test 1, 2 weeks after DPC sensitization. Treatment given: therapeutic diphenylcyclopropenone sensitization with weekly scalp DPC. V shed 0 bases, J shed 8 bases, and the junction held 4 bases outside the gene matches. The CDR3 loop spans 14 amino acids. Germline values: CDR1 LGHDT, CDR2 YNNKEL (reference sequence). The library attached unique molecular identifiers to individual cDNA molecules. In TCRdb, the RACE reads were re-called with MiXCR into one record per CDR3 protein. The table has roughly 360,000 distinct CDR3 sequences, about 4.8% seen once. The sequencing used whole blood, collected in connection with sensitization to the hapten diphenylcyclopropenone (DPC). The chain carries TRBV3-1 and TRBJ2-1; 7 bases agree with TRBD2. The origin of this receptor is a woman aged 50 to 60 with alopecia areata. Some clones in this sample may be carry-over from other donors' samples. CDR3 amino acids: CASSQDWGGHEQFF. CDR3 coding DNA: TGTGCCAGCAGCCAAGATTGGGGGGGTCATGAGCAGTTCTTC.